This T cell receptor beta chain was sequenced during a study of T cells in women clearing cervical HPV infection. Study-level information: Donors had HPV16-related CIN3 or worse; 2 had invasive cancer. Controls' single incident HPV16 infection cleared within 12 months without precancer. Study results and limitations: CIN3+ cases had significantly higher TCR richness than controls; evenness did not differ.

Average input was around 1,200 ng genomic DNA for immunoSEQ TCR beta CDR3 amplification. The protocol was immunoSEQ multiplex PCR, while the TCRdb copy is restricted to in-frame clones and leaves out a portion. The sample yields about 35,000 clones, of which the top ten take up over 1.5%. V lost 10 bases and J lost 1, with 14 bases in between. This CDR3 has 13 amino acids. CDR1 is LNHDA and CDR2 is SQIVND in the germline V gene (reference sequence). A remark on this clone: Its antigen remains unknown. The read ends 3 residues shy of where the CDR3 ends; the end is completed using the germline J gene.

V usage is TRBV19 and J usage is TRBJ2-7, with D unresolved. The receptor was isolated from a woman aged 18 to 75 with a cervical HPV16 infection that either progressed to CIN3+ or cleared (not recorded which). Sequencing input: blood buffy coat. The DNA read from the CDR3 is TGTGCCACCATCTCAATCCGGTCCTACGAG. Protein sequence: CATISIRSYE. The full CDR3 protein is CATISIRSYEQYF. The variable domain in full, completed from reference TRBV19 and TRBJ2-7, reads DGGITQSPKYLFRKEGQNVTLSCEQNLNHDAMYWYRQDPGQGLRLIYYSQIVNDFQKGDIAEGYSVSREKKESFPLTVTSAQKNPTAFYLCATISIRSYEQYFGPGTRLTVT.